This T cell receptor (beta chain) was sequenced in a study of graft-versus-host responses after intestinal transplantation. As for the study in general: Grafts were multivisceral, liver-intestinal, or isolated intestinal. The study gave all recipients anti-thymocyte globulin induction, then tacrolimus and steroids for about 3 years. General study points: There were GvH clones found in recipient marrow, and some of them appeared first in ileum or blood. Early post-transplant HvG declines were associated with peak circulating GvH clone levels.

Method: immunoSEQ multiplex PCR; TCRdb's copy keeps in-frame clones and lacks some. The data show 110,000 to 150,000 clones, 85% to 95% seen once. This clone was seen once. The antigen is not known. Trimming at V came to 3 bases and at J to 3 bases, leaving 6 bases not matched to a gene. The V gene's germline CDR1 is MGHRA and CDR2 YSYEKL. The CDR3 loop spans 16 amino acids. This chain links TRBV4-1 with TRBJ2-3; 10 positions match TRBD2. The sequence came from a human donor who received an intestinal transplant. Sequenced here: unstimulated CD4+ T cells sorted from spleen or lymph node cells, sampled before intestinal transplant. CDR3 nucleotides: TGCGCCAGCAGCCAGCCTAGCGGGAGTACAACAGATACGCAGTATTTT. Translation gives CASSQPSGSTTDTQYF.